The 23 T cell receptor beta chains reported below all come from one sample, sequenced in a study of blood T cell repertoires in COVID-19. Assay: immunoSEQ multiplex PCR; the TCRdb copy retains only in-frame clones and omits some. The sample includes a few hundred thousand clones, more than 75% seen only once; the top ten take approximately 1.2%. Sequenced sample: PBMCs or T cells enriched from blood (not recorded which). These receptors all come from a woman in her late teens or twenties who had recovered from COVID-19.

V is TRBV7-8 and J is TRBJ2-1; 9 bases are a match to TRBD2. CDR1 and CDR2 from the germline V gene are SGHVS and FQNEAQ. The V gene end was trimmed by 1 base and the J gene end by 5 bases; junction bases not matched to a gene: 6. This CDR3 is built from 16 residues. CDR3 sequence (DNA): TGTGCCAGCAGCTTAGGAACTAGCGGGCTCCACAATGAGCAGTTCTTC. Translation: CASSLGTSGLHNEQFF.

The J gene is TRBJ1-2, the V gene TRBV2; no firm D call. Per germline, CDR1 SNHLY and CDR2 FYNNEI. V lost 8 bases and J 6 bases, leaving 16 bases between the germline ends. The CDR3 sequence is 13 residues long. CDR3 DNA: TGTGCCAGCCGTCCCCCCGGGGTGGATGGCTACACCTTC. Its protein product is CASRPPGVDGYTF.

The V and J genes are TRBV11-3 and TRBJ1-1; TRBD1 might be the D (6 bases). V was cut by 5 bases and J by 1 base, with 11 bases left in between. Germline lookup yields CDR1 SGHNT and CDR2 YENEEA. This CDR3 is built from 14 residues. CDR3 region: CASSQGQSNTEAFF. In DNA, the CDR3 is TGTGCCAGCAGCCAGGGGCAATCGAACACTGAAGCTTTCTTT. Complete variable domain (other parts from reference TRBV11-3 and TRBJ1-1): EAGVVQSPRYKIIEKKQPVAFWCNPISGHNTLYWYLQNLGQGPELLIRYENEEAVDDSQLPKDRFSAERLKGVDSTLKIQPAELGDSAVYLCASSQGQSNTEAFFGQGTRLTVV.

The chain couples TRBV10-3 to TRBJ2-7, with 13 bases identical to TRBD2. With 6 bases clipped from V and 0 bases from J, the junction kept 11 bases outside the gene matches. The CDR3 totals 18 residues. Germline V gene data show CDR1 as ENHRY and CDR2 as SYGVKD. The CDR3 DNA reads as TGTGCCATCAGCCGACTAGCGGGGGGCCTCTTTAGCTCCTACGAGCAGTACTTC. This encodes CAISRLAGGLFSSYEQYF.

This clone was picked up a small number of times. The chain links TRBV18 to TRBJ1-2; the D gene is possibly TRBD1 (5 bases). Germline assignment: CDR1 KGHSH and CDR2 LQKENI. The CDR3 contains 15 residues. Trimming took off 6 bases at V and 5 bases at J, with 19 bases between the two ends. The DNA of the CDR3 is TGTGCCAGCTCCCGATCTGACAGTTACCTTTATGGCTACACCTTC. Amino acids: CASSRSDSYLYGYTF.

The rearrangement links TRBV6-1 to TRBJ1-5, with TRBD1 identical over 8 bases. This CDR3 is built from 16 residues. V lost 3 bases to trimming and J lost 3 bases; unmatched junction nucleotides: 7. CDR1 and CDR2 (germline): MNHNS, SASEGT. The CDR3 DNA reads TGTGCCAGCAGTGACAGGGGGCAAGGATCCAATCAGCCCCAGCATTTT. This sequence encodes CASSDRGQGSNQPQHF.

This chain connects TRBV4-3 to TRBJ1-2; possible D gene TRBD1, 6 bases. The CDR3 is made up of 15 amino acids. V lost 1 base and J 4 bases, leaving 13 bases between the germline ends. Per germline, CDR1 LGHNA and CDR2 YSLEER. The CDR3 bases are TGCGCCAGCAGCCAAGGTCAGGGGTATATCTATGGCTACACCTTC. Its translation is CASSQGQGYIYGYTF.

This chain uses TRBV30 with TRBJ2-7; D is unresolved. CDR3 size: 13 residues. Trimming took off 0 bases at V and 0 bases at J, with 6 bases between the two ends. The germline V gene encodes CDR1 GTSNPN and CDR2 SVGIG (reference sequence). CDR3 amino acids: CAWSVGASYEQYF. CDR3 bases: TGTGCCTGGAGTGTAGGAGCCTCCTACGAGCAGTACTTC.

The rearrangement joins TRBV7-3 to TRBJ2-1, with TRBD2 matching 7 bases. The CDR3 has 15 amino acids. After removal of 1 base from V and 7 bases from J, the junction contained 7 bases not matched to a gene. Germline lookup yields CDR1 SGHTA and CDR2 FQGTGA. In DNA form, the CDR3 reads TGTGCCAGCAGCTTAATAACGGGGGGAAGGAATGAGCAGTTCTTC. Its protein product is CASSLITGGRNEQFF.

This clone was recorded only once. This chain connects TRBV27 to TRBJ2-7; possible D gene TRBD1, 5 bases. The CDR3 extends over 12 amino acids. The V gene lost 6 bases and the J gene lost 6 bases, with 12 bases spanning the gap. Germline V lookup: CDR1 MNHEY, CDR2 SMNVEV (reference sequence). The CDR3: CASSPLTGEQYF. The DNA for the CDR3 is TGTGCCAGCAGCCCCCTTACAGGCGAGCAGTACTTC.

The V gene is TRBV4-3, the J gene TRBJ2-2; D unresolved. Germline CDR1 LGHNA, CDR2 YSLEER. The CDR3 spans 17 residues. The V and J ends lost 4 bases and 0 bases respectively, with 15 bases between them. The CDR3, as DNA: TGCGCCAGCAGCCCCACCCCAGGCGACACGAACACCGGGGAGCTGTTTTTT. Amino acids: CASSPTPGDTNTGELFF.

The rearrangement links TRBV5-1 to TRBJ1-6; 7 bases are shared with TRBD1. CDR1 SGHRS and CDR2 YFSETQ come from the germline V gene. The length of the CDR3 is 15 residues. Unmatched junction bases numbered 11, after V lost 4 bases and J lost 10 bases. The CDR3 sequence: CASSPTTGSVSPLHF. DNA for the CDR3: TGCGCCAGCAGCCCAACGACAGGGAGCGTCTCACCCCTCCACTTT.

The chain recombines TRBV27 with TRBJ2-3; D uncertain. The V end was cut by 8 bases, the J end by 2 bases, with 11 bases between. CDR1 MNHEY and CDR2 SMNVEV come from the germline V gene (reference sequence). This CDR3 has 13 amino acids. Here the CDR3 DNA reads TGTGCCAGCCAGCGCAGAATCACAGATACGCAGTATTTT. The encoded protein is CASQRRITDTQYF.

The chain carries TRBV7-8 and TRBJ2-7; D is uncertain. With 5 bases removed from V and 5 bases from J, the gap between germline ends came to 10 bases. The length of the CDR3 is 12 residues. Germline V gene lookup returns CDR1 SGHVS and CDR2 FQNEAQ. For the CDR3, the DNA is TGTGCCAGCAGCCCCGCCCGGGACGAGCAGTACTTC. It yields the protein CASSPARDEQYF.

CDR3 region: CAWSGKPGRGNEKLFF. The CDR3 DNA is TGTGCCTGGAGTGGAAAACCGGGACGGGGGAATGAAAAACTGTTTTTT. The chain joins TRBV30 to TRBJ1-4; a weak D match, TRBD1 (5 bases). This CDR3 spans 16 amino acids. Germline CDR1 is GTSNPN and CDR2 is SVGIG (reference sequence). V was trimmed by 1 base and J by 5 bases, leaving 17 bases between them.

The chain recombines TRBV5-4 with TRBJ2-6; D unclear. From germline, CDR1 is SGHNT and CDR2 YYREEE (reference sequence). The CDR3 loop spans 13 amino acids. The V gene lost 7 bases and the J gene lost 2 bases, with 7 bases spanning the gap. DNA for the CDR3: TGTGCCAGCTACCTAACTGGGGCCAACGTCCTGACTTTC. Translation gives CASYLTGANVLTF. Full variable domain (rest looked up from reference TRBV5-4 and TRBJ2-6): ETGVTQSPTHLIKTRGQQVTLRCSSQSGHNTVSWYQQALGQGPQFIFQYYREEENGRGNFPPRFSGLQFPNYSSELNVNALELDDSALYLCASYLTGANVLTFGAGSRLTVL.

The chain recombines TRBV27 with TRBJ2-3, with TRBD2 matching over 8 bases. Trimming removed 5 bases from V and 1 base from J; junction bases left unmatched: 5. Germline loops: CDR1 MNHEY, CDR2 SMNVEV (reference sequence). CDR3 length: 15 residues. CDR3 sequence reads: CASSPGLGGTDTQYF. In DNA, the CDR3 is TGTGCCAGCAGTCCGGGACTAGGTGGCACAGATACGCAGTATTTT.

The J gene is TRBJ1-1, the V gene TRBV28, with 7 positions matching TRBD1. Trimming cost V 6 bases and J 7 bases; bases outside gene matches: 8. This CDR3 is 13 amino acids long. CDR1 and CDR2 from the germline V gene are MDHEN and SYDVKM. The CDR3 is CASSLQGPGEAFF. The CDR3 DNA follows: TGTGCCAGCAGCCTACAGGGGCCGGGTGAAGCTTTCTTT.

V usage is TRBV18 and J usage is TRBJ1-2; 8 bases match TRBD1. Germline trimming cut 6 bases from V and 5 bases from J; bases unmatched to any gene: 8. The CDR3 covers 14 residues. CDR1 KGHSH and CDR2 LQKENI come from the germline V gene. The CDR3 loop is CASSSQGGEYGYTF. The CDR3 nucleotides are TGTGCCAGCTCGTCACAGGGGGGAGAGTATGGCTACACCTTC.

V usage is TRBV6-5 and J usage is TRBJ2-7; 9 bases are a match to TRBD2. The CDR3 consists of 14 residues. Germline V CDR1 and CDR2: MNHEY, SVGAGI. CDR3 DNA: TGTGTCGCGGGGGGGAGGGATCGGGCGTACGAGCAGTACTTC. This sequence encodes CVAGGRDRAYEQYF.

The rearrangement uses TRBV18 and TRBJ2-2; perhaps TRBD1 as D (6 bases). CDR1 KGHSH and CDR2 LQKENI come from the germline V gene. This CDR3 has 15 residues. V was shortened by 2 bases and J by 0 bases, with 7 bases between the two germline ends. The CDR3 spells CASSPTGTNTGELFF. The DNA of the CDR3 is TGTGCCAGCTCACCAACAGGGACGAACACCGGGGAGCTGTTTTTT.

Remarks on this clone: One end of the junction is discordant with germline, which a read error may explain. The V call is TRBV10-3, the J call TRBJ2-7, with D possibly matching TRBD1 (6 bases). The CDR3 extends over 15 amino acids. CDR1 is ENHRY and CDR2 is SYGVKD in the germline V gene. The CDR3: CATSLVRDTPFGEYF. As DNA, the CDR3 is TGTGCCACCAGTTTGGTCCGGGACACCCCCTTTGGGGAGTACTTC.

The V call is TRBV29-1, the J call TRBJ1-1, with 10 bases that match TRBD1. V lost 4 bases to trimming and J lost 3 bases; unmatched junction nucleotides: 5. CDR3 size: 14 residues. Germline V gives CDR1 SQVTM, CDR2 ANQGSEA. The CDR3 DNA is TGCAGCGTTGCACCGGGACAGGGGCACACTGAAGCTTTCTTT. Its protein product is CSVAPGQGHTEAFF.